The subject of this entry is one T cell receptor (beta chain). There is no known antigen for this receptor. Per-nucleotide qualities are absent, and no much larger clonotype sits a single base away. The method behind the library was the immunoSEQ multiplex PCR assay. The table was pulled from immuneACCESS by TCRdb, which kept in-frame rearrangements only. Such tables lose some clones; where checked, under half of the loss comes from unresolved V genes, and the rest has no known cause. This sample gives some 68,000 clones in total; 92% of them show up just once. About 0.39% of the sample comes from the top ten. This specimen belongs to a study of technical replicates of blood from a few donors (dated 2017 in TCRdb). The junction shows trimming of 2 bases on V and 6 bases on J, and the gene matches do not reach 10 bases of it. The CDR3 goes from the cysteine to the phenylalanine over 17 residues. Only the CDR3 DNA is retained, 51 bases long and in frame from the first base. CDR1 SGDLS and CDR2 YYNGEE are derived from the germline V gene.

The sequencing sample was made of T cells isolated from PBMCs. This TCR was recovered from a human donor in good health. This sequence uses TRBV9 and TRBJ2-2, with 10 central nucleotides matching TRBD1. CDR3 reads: CASSVDPGQGSAGELFF. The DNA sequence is TGTGCCAGCAGCGTGGATCCGGGACAGGGGAGCGCCGGGGAGCTGTTTTTT.